This T cell receptor (beta chain) appears in the sequencing data of a study of Graves' ophthalmopathy and Graves' hyperthyroidism. Using RNA transcripts, the TCR beta CDR3 regions were amplified. First-round RT-PCR with HTBI primers preceded a second-round multiplex PCR. In TCRdb, the multiplex PCR reads were re-called with MiXCR into one record per CDR3 protein. Of over a million distinct CDR3 sequences detected, about 38% appear once; the ten largest clones hold 11%. This clonotype showed up many times. The specimen sequenced was peripheral blood or thyroid tissue (not recorded which). The TCR originated in an adult man with Graves' hyperthyroidism.

CDR3 DNA: TGTGCCAGCAGCTTAGTTCGGGACAGTTACTCCTACGAGCAGTACTTC. It translates to CASSLVRDSYSYEQYF. This chain connects TRBV7-8 to TRBJ2-7, with 7 bases fitting TRBD1. The CDR3 covers 16 residues. V was clipped by 1 base and J by 0 bases; unmatched bases: 6. CDR1 SGHVS and CDR2 FQNEAQ come from the germline V gene.